The rows below give T cell receptor beta chains drawn from one sample of a study of shared clonotypes between healthy human individuals. Clones were sequenced by immunoSEQ multiplex PCR, and TCRdb holds only the in-frame ones, with some missing. The table includes about 1,900,000 clones, roughly 94% detected once. Specimen: naive CD8+ T cells sorted from blood. All receptors come from a young man in good health. CDR3s include the opening cysteine and the closing phenylalanine or tryptophan. The order of the fields is D gene, V gene, J gene, clone size, CDR3 DNA, CDR3 protein. The D gene is left open where the match is weak. Size is omitted from some rows. Given values are once, few, many or a class for expanded clones.

TRBD2	TRBV4-1	TRBJ2-7	-	TGCGCCAGCAGCCAGCGACGGACTAGCGGAACCTACGAGCAGTACTTC	CASSQRRTSGTYEQYF
-	TRBV27	TRBJ1-5	-	TGTGCCAGCAGTTTACTTGTGGGGGCTGATCAGCCCCAGCATTTT	CASSLLVGADQPQHF
-	TRBV9	TRBJ1-1	-	TGTGCCAGCAGCGCGCTTTCGGGGCGGGCAGTTACTGAAGCTTTCTTT	CASSALSGRAVTEAFF
-	TRBV30	TRBJ2-3	-	TGTGCCTGGAGTAGGGGCGGGACTAGCACAGATACGCAGTATTTT	CAWSRGGTSTDTQYF
TRBD1	TRBV11-2	TRBJ1-2	-	TGTGCCAGCAGCCCCGGGGCAGGGGGCGCCTTCTATGGCTACACCTTC	CASSPGAGGAFYGYTF
-	TRBV4-3	TRBJ2-7	-	TGCGCCAGCAGCCAAGGGTGGGGAAGTGCCTACGAGCAGTACTTC	CASSQGWGSAYEQYF
-	TRBV4-1	TRBJ2-7	-	TGCGCCAGCAGCCAAGATCTTGGAGAGGGGTACGAGCAGTACTTC	CASSQDLGEGYEQYF
-	TRBV9	TRBJ2-5	-	TGTGCCAGCAGCGTCGACGGGGCGCAAGAGACCCAGTACTTC	CASSVDGAQETQYF
-	TRBV7-2	TRBJ1-6	-	TGTGCCAGCAGCCTTCGGAGGGGATTGTCCTATAATTCACCCCTCCACTTT	CASSLRRGLSYNSPLHF
-	TRBV7-9	TRBJ1-1	-	TGTGCCAGCAGCTTAGTCGAAGGGGTCCAAGCTTTCTTT	CASSLVEGVQAFF
TRBD1	TRBV15	TRBJ1-2	-	TGTGCCACCAGCAGAGATCTTGGGACAGTCCATGGCTACACCTTC	CATSRDLGTVHGYTF
TRBD1	TRBV15	TRBJ2-1	-	TGTGCCACCAGCAGAGGCCGGGACAGAACCTACAATGAGCAGTTCTTC	CATSRGRDRTYNEQFF
-	TRBV27	TRBJ2-7	-	TGTGCCAGCAGTTTATCGGGCTCAGGGGCGTTGGGGCAGTACTTC	CASSLSGSGALGQYF
-	TRBV5-6	TRBJ1-2	-	TGTGCCAGCGGCCCAGACGGAGACGTATTTCGCTACACCTTC	CASGPDGDVFRYTF
TRBD2	TRBV6-5	TRBJ2-1	-	TGTGCCAGCACAACGGCGGGGGTGTACAATGAGCAGTTCTTC	CASTTAGVYNEQFF
-	TRBV30	TRBJ1-3	once	TGTGCCTGGGGGGTCGACACCATATATTTT	CAWGVDTIYF
-	TRBV30	TRBJ2-7	-	TGTGCCTGGAGTGTACCAGGCTACGAGCAGTACTTC	CAWSVPGYEQYF
-	TRBV7-8	TRBJ2-5	-	TGTGCCAGCAGCCTCAGTCCAGGGCCATACCAGGAGACCCAGTACTTC	CASSLSPGPYQETQYF
-	TRBV5-1	TRBJ2-5	-	TGCGCCAGCAGCTTGAGTTCCTTCGTGAGCGGTCAAGAGACCCAGTACTTC	CASSLSSFVSGQETQYF
TRBD1	TRBV6-5	TRBJ1-1	-	TGTGCCAGCAGCCCACAGGGGGGGAGGACTGAAGCTTTCTTT	CASSPQGGRTEAFF
-	TRBV13	TRBJ2-7	once	TGTGCCAGCAGCTTAGGGGACACCTCCTACGAGCAGTACTTC	CASSLGDTSYEQYF
TRBD1	TRBV7-2	TRBJ1-2	-	TGTGCCACCACATTACAGGGGGCAGATGGCTACACCTTC	CATTLQGADGYTF
TRBD2	TRBV7-9	TRBJ2-1	-	TGTGCCAGCAACCCCCCGGGACTAGCGGGGGGGGAGCAGTTCTTC	CASNPPGLAGGEQFF
-	TRBV5-1	TRBJ2-7	-	TGCGCCAGCAGCCAAGACCGGGACACCGCCTACGAGCAGTACTTC	CASSQDRDTAYEQYF
-	TRBV6-1	TRBJ2-7	-	TGTGCCAGCAGTGAAAGAGGAGGAGGCTACGAGCAGTACTTC	CASSERGGGYEQYF
TRBD2	TRBV30	TRBJ2-5	-	TGTGCCTGGAGCAGGCTAGCGGTCCAAGAGACCCAGTACTTC	CAWSRLAVQETQYF
TRBD1	TRBV27	TRBJ2-7	once	TGTGCCAGCGGATTAGACAGGGGGTCCTACGAGCAGTACTTC	CASGLDRGSYEQYF
-	TRBV11-2	TRBJ1-6	-	TGTGCCAGCAGCTTATCGTGGACGGATGTTTATAATTCACCCCTCCACTTT	CASSLSWTDVYNSPLHF
-	TRBV6-5	TRBJ1-5	once	TGTGCCAGCAGTGGGCTCGGAGATAGCAATCAGCCCCAGCATTTT	CASSGLGDSNQPQHF
TRBD1	TRBV2	TRBJ2-5	-	TGTGCCAGCAGTTCCCTCTCGGGACAGGAAAAAGAGACCCAGTACTTC	CASSSLSGQEKETQYF
TRBD2	TRBV6-5	TRBJ2-3	-	TGTGCCAGCAGTTATCGACTAGCGGGAGGCCGGGATACGCAGTATTTT	CASSYRLAGGRDTQYF
TRBD1	TRBV30	TRBJ2-1	-	TGTGCCTCCAAGGGACAGGGGTGGAACAATGAGCAGTTCTTC	CASKGQGWNNEQFF
-	TRBV27	TRBJ1-2	-	TGTGCCAGCAGTTTCGACGCCCAGCGACTATGGGGCTACACCTTC	CASSFDAQRLWGYTF
-	TRBV2	TRBJ2-1	once	TGTGCCAGCAGAGGGTACGCCTACAATGAGCAGTTCTTC	CASRGYAYNEQFF
TRBD1	TRBV6-5	TRBJ2-1	-	TGTGCCAGCAGTTTGGACAGGGCCAACAATGAGCAGTTCTTC	CASSLDRANNEQFF
TRBD2	TRBV15	TRBJ2-1	-	TGTGCCACCAGCAGAGCACTAGCGGGGGCCGTTGACAATGAGCAGTTCTTC	CATSRALAGAVDNEQFF
TRBD2	TRBV7-8	TRBJ2-2	once	TGTGCCAGCAGTCCTGGACTAGCGGGACGCACCGGGGAGCTGTTTTTT	CASSPGLAGRTGELFF
-	TRBV5-6	TRBJ2-7	-	TGTGCCAGCAGCTTGGGGACACACTACGAGCAGTACTTC	CASSLGTHYEQYF
TRBD2	TRBV7-9	TRBJ2-1	-	TGTGCCAGCAGCTTTAGCGGGAATGAGCAGTTCTTC	CASSFSGNEQFF
-	TRBV6-1	TRBJ2-1	-	TGTGCCAGCAGACAGGGAAACGTTTACGACAATGAGCAGTTCTTC	CASRQGNVYDNEQFF
-	TRBV19	TRBJ1-1	-	TGTGCCAGTAGTATAGCCGCGAACACTGAAGCTTTCTTT	CASSIAANTEAFF
-	TRBV13	TRBJ2-3	-	TGTGCCAGCAGCTCTAGTTCAGATACGCAGTATTTT	CASSSSSDTQYF
-	TRBV5-4	TRBJ2-2	-	TGTGCCAGCAGCTTGGATGAGGCGTGGAACACCGGGGAGCTGTTTTTT	CASSLDEAWNTGELFF
TRBD1	TRBV28	TRBJ1-6	few	TGTGCCAGCAGTCCGACAGGGACCAATTCACCCCTCCACTTT	CASSPTGTNSPLHF
-	TRBV27	TRBJ2-7	once	TGTGCCAGCAGTTTATCCCCGGGGGTGGACGAGCAGTACTTC	CASSLSPGVDEQYF